This T cell receptor beta chain was sequenced for a study of read filtering for tumor transcriptome and immune sequencing. Study-wide context: Roughly 8 patients were R-ISS I, roughly 17 were R-ISS II, about seven were R-ISS III. IR-seq gave about 3.5 to 11 million TCR reads per sample; RNA-seq gave about 80 to 1273.

Whole-study findings and limits: Without single-read clonotypes, shared clonotype proportions correlated more between IR-seq and RNA-seq.

From about 400 ng of RNA, a library with molecular barcoded alpha/delta and beta/gamma adaptors was made. TCRdb re-derived calls from the reads in MiXCR, one entry per CDR3 protein. The sample consists of tens of thousands of distinct CDR3 sequences, 15% to 25% of them appearing once. Germline V gene data show CDR1 as SQVTM and CDR2 as ANQGSEA. V lost 4 bases and J lost 2; bases outside the gene matches: 4. The CDR3 extends over 15 amino acids. Bone marrow was sampled from every patient at the time of active disease. In the case of this clonotype: Its antigen is unknown.

The chain has TRBV29-1 and TRBJ2-3; 12 nucleotides agree with TRBD2. Source material: a population of CD138-negative cells sorted from bone marrow. The source of this sequence is a donor over 35 with multiple myeloma. The CDR3 sequence is CSVAGLAGTTDTQYF. The CDR3 DNA reads TGCAGCGTTGCGGGACTAGCGGGTACCACAGATACGCAGTATTTT.